These 3 T cell receptor beta chains came from one sample sequenced in a study of cytomegalovirus exposure and HLA in healthy donors. Primers for the PCR totalled 60 Vbeta and 13 Jbeta. Using immunoSEQ multiplex PCR, the repertoire was profiled, and TCRdb retains in-frame clones only, with some absent. The sample shows around 200,000 clones, less than 90% of them seen only once. Sample: PBMCs. All receptors come from a woman aged 25 to 45 in good health and CMV-seronegative.

This sequence joins TRBV28 and TRBJ2-2; 8 bases fit TRBD2. The CDR3 covers 17 residues. Germline V gives CDR1 MDHEN, CDR2 SYDVKM. With 7 bases clipped from V and 0 bases from J, the junction kept 10 bases outside the gene matches. The CDR3 nucleotides read TGTGCCAGCACGGGATTAGCGGGGCAGCCGAACACCGGGGAGCTGTTTTTT. Residues: CASTGLAGQPNTGELFF.

V usage is TRBV5-1 and J usage is TRBJ1-1, with D perhaps TRBD1 (5 bases). The CDR3 is 15 amino acids. Between the trimmed V and J ends, which lost 4 bases and 1 base, there was a span of 14 bases. The germline CDR1 and CDR2 sequences are SGHRS and YFSETQ. The CDR3 DNA reads as TGCGCCAGCAGCCGGGGATCCGGGGGGAACACTGAAGCTTTCTTT. Translated: CASSRGSGGNTEAFF.

This clone showed up just a few times. The chain employs TRBV28 and TRBJ1-1, with D possibly matching TRBD1 (6 bases). The CDR3 runs 13 residues. CDR1 MDHEN and CDR2 SYDVKM come from the germline V gene. V shed 4 bases and J shed 2 bases, with 8 bases lying between them. CDR3 protein: CASSWGLNTEAFF. The CDR3 nucleotides are TGTGCCAGCAGTTGGGGGCTCAACACTGAAGCTTTCTTT.